Each of the 28 T cell receptor beta chains below was sequenced from the same sample in a study of blood T cell repertoires in COVID-19. Sequencing was performed with immunoSEQ multiplex PCR; in TCRdb, only in-frame clones are kept and a portion is missing. The sample has some 180,000 clones; roughly 85% are singletons. The sequencing input was peripheral blood. Source of these receptors: a woman aged 55 to 70 with acute or convalescent COVID-19.

The chain links TRBV2 to TRBJ1-6; 8 bases are shared with TRBD1. Unmatched junction bases numbered 9, after V lost 8 bases and J lost 6 bases. There are 15 residues in the CDR3. Germline assignment: CDR1 SNHLY and CDR2 FYNNEI. DNA for the CDR3: TGTGCCAGCCGGCCTAGACAGGGGAGTAATTCACCCCTCCACTTT. This sequence encodes CASRPRQGSNSPLHF.

The chain has TRBV9 and TRBJ2-1; a possible D gene is TRBD2 (7 bases). The length of the CDR3 is 16 residues. Deletions cut 2 bases from V and 4 bases from J, with 16 bases between. Germline V gene data show CDR1 as SGDLS and CDR2 as YYNGEE. CDR3 coding DNA: TGTGCCAGCAGCGTCAGGGGCGGGAGCGGATACAATGAGCAGTTCTTC. This gives the protein CASSVRGGSGYNEQFF.

The chain couples TRBV19 to TRBJ2-3, with D maybe TRBD1 (7 bases). CDR1 LNHDA and CDR2 SQIVND come from the germline V gene (reference sequence). The CDR3 runs 17 residues. V lost 3 bases to trimming and J lost 4 bases, with 20 bases between them. The CDR3 reads CASSMNRGWGAADTQYF. The CDR3 DNA reads as TGTGCCAGTAGTATGAACAGGGGTTGGGGGGCGGCAGATACGCAGTATTTT.

The rearrangement uses TRBV11-2 and TRBJ1-1, with a possible D match to TRBD1 (5 bases). This CDR3 has 14 residues. V was shortened by 8 bases and J by 1 base, with 14 bases between the two germline ends. Germline values: CDR1 SGHAT, CDR2 FQNNGV. The chain's CDR3 is CASAQGAGNTEAFF. The CDR3 DNA is TGTGCCAGCGCACAAGGGGCAGGGAACACTGAAGCTTTCTTT.

The J gene is TRBJ2-7, the V gene TRBV2; 8 bases are a match to TRBD2. This CDR3 is built from 14 residues. Germline CDR1 reads SNHLY; CDR2 reads FYNNEI. J lost 5 bases, V lost 5 bases, and 8 bases had no gene match. CDR3 coding DNA: TGTGCCAGCAGTCGCCCGGGGGGGCTCAACGAGCAGTACTTC. Protein product: CASSRPGGLNEQYF.

This clone was observed a handful of times. This chain joins TRBV10-3 and TRBJ1-1; 7 bases line up with TRBD1. Germline V gene data show CDR1 as ENHRY and CDR2 as SYGVKD. V gave up 7 bases and J gave up 3 bases; unmatched junction bases: 14. CDR3 size: 16 residues. Here the CDR3 reads CAIKALGTAVDTEAFF. Written as DNA, the CDR3 is TGTGCCATCAAAGCTTTAGGGACAGCGGTGGACACTGAAGCTTTCTTT.

With regard to this clone: The same CDR3 arises from other DNA sequences in this sample as well. The gene calls are TRBV20-1 and TRBJ1-4, with D uncertain. V was cut by 3 bases and J by 8 bases, with 7 bases left in between. The germline V gene has CDR1 DFQATT and CDR2 SNEGSKA (reference sequence). CDR3 length equals 11 residues. CDR3 loop: CSARVREKLFF. The CDR3 coding sequence is TGCAGTGCTAGGGTCAGGGAAAAACTGTTTTTT.

The V gene is TRBV18, the J gene TRBJ2-2; D may be TRBD1 (6 bases). This CDR3 region has 15 residues. Per the germline V gene, CDR1 is KGHSH and CDR2 is LQKENI. The ends were cut back, 0 bases at V and 6 bases at J, with 11 bases in the middle. This CDR3 is CASSPPPGQPGELFF. CDR3 coding DNA: TGTGCCAGCTCACCACCTCCAGGACAGCCCGGGGAGCTGTTTTTT.

This clone was counted between two and nine times. This rearrangement joins TRBV15 to TRBJ2-3, with TRBD2 matching over 13 bases. The V gene end was trimmed by 4 bases and the J gene end by 3 bases; junction bases not matched to a gene: 4. CDR1 and CDR2 (germline): LNHNV, YYDKDF (reference sequence). This CDR3 comprises 16 residues. As DNA, the CDR3 is TGTGCCACCAGCACCGGGACTAGCGGGACAACAGATACGCAGTATTTT. Amino acids: CATSTGTSGTTDTQYF.

The V gene is TRBV24-1, the J gene TRBJ1-2; 11 nucleotides match TRBD1. The CDR3 length is 17 residues. Per the germline V gene, CDR1 is KGHDR and CDR2 is SFDVKD. The V segment lost 5 bases and the J segment 2 bases; nucleotides outside the gene matches: 9. The CDR3 loop is CATSGLSGTGGNYGYTF. The CDR3, as DNA: TGTGCCACCAGTGGGTTATCGGGGACAGGGGGAAACTATGGCTACACCTTC.

The chain links TRBV2 to TRBJ1-1, with TRBD1 identical over 8 bases. Germline CDR1 SNHLY, CDR2 FYNNEI. The CDR3 runs 13 residues. The trim removed 8 bases at V and 4 bases at J, leaving 6 bases unmatched. The CDR3 nucleotides are TGTGCCAGCGGGGGACAGGCCCTCACTGAAGCTTTCTTT. It encodes CASGGQALTEAFF.

The J gene is TRBJ2-1, the V gene TRBV28, with 9 nucleotides matching TRBD1. Germline-derived CDR1 and CDR2 are MDHEN and SYDVKM. This CDR3 has 14 residues. After removal of 2 bases from V and 15 bases from J, the junction contained 11 bases not matched to a gene. The CDR3 region has the DNA TGTGCCAGCAGTTTACCACTCAGGGGACAGGGAAGGTTCTTC. It encodes CASSLPLRGQGRFF.

This clone was counted a few times. The chain links TRBV19 to TRBJ2-2; 10 bases are a match to TRBD1. This CDR3 region has 14 residues. V lost 7 bases to trimming and J lost 4 bases; unmatched junction nucleotides: 3. CDR1 is LNHDA, CDR2 SQIVND, per germline (reference sequence). CDR3 DNA sequence: TGTGCCAGTATCCGGACAGGGGGCACCGGGGAGCTGTTTTTT. This codes for CASIRTGGTGELFF.

This sequence joins TRBV30 and TRBJ1-1; 7 nucleotides agree with TRBD1. After removal of 5 bases from V and 0 bases from J, the junction contained 6 bases not matched to a gene. This CDR3 is built from 14 residues. CDR1 GTSNPN and CDR2 SVGIG come from the germline V gene (reference sequence). Written as DNA, the CDR3 is TGTGCCTGGGGGGGGGACAGCATGAACACTGAAGCTTTCTTT. Its translation is CAWGGDSMNTEAFF.

J is TRBJ2-5 and V is TRBV19; 7 nucleotides line up with TRBD2. CDR1 is LNHDA and CDR2 is SQIVND in the germline V gene (reference sequence). V shed 6 bases, J shed 4 bases, and the junction held 11 bases outside the gene matches. This CDR3 is built from 15 residues. The CDR3 loop is CASSRGAGLGETQYF. CDR3 coding DNA: TGTGCCAGTAGCCGTGGCGCCGGACTAGGAGAGACCCAGTACTTC.

The J gene is TRBJ2-3, the V gene TRBV3-1 (or the pseudogene TRBV3-2); unclear D gene. The germline V gene has CDR1 LGHDT and CDR2 YNNKEL (reference sequence). Trimming left V 6 bases short and J 0 bases short, with 19 bases between. The CDR3 spans 17 residues. The CDR3 sequence is CASSPERWASSTDTQYF. The CDR3 DNA reads TGTGCCAGCAGTCCGGAACGTTGGGCCTCTAGCACAGATACGCAGTATTTT.

The chain has TRBV9 and TRBJ1-2; TRBD1 is a possible D gene (6 bases). V was pared by 0 bases and J by 2 bases, with 8 bases between. The length of the CDR3 is 14 residues. The germline V gene encodes CDR1 SGDLS and CDR2 YYNGEE. The CDR3 DNA is TGTGCCAGCAGCGTAGGCAGGGGCAACTATGGCTACACCTTC. Residues: CASSVGRGNYGYTF.

The chain combines TRBV19 with TRBJ2-2; 7 bases agree with TRBD1. J was trimmed by 0 bases and V by 5 bases; bases with no gene match: 3. The CDR3 is 15 amino acids. Germline V gene sequence: CDR1 LNHDA, CDR2 SQIVND (reference sequence). As DNA, the CDR3 is TGTGCCAGTAGTCTTACAGGGGCGAACACCGGGGAGCTGTTTTTT. This encodes CASSLTGANTGELFF.

The chain carries TRBV28 and TRBJ2-2, with TRBD1 matching over 7 bases. The CDR3 consists of 14 residues. CDR1 MDHEN and CDR2 SYDVKM come from the germline V gene. Trimming at V came to 7 bases and at J to 2 bases, leaving 4 bases not matched to a gene. The chain's CDR3 is CASKGTDNTGELFF. CDR3 DNA: TGTGCCAGCAAAGGGACAGATAACACCGGGGAGCTGTTTTTT.

The J gene is TRBJ1-5, the V gene TRBV3-1 (or the pseudogene TRBV3-2), with TRBD1 matching 8 bases. V shed 4 bases, J shed 5 bases, and the junction held 4 bases outside the gene matches. CDR3 size: 14 residues. Germline loops: CDR1 LGHDT, CDR2 YNNKEL (reference sequence). As DNA, the CDR3 is TGTGCCAGCAGCCCCGGACAGGGTCATCAGCCCCAGCATTTT. Protein product: CASSPGQGHQPQHF.

Here the CDR3 reads CASWNRGGNTEAFF. The CDR3 DNA reads TGTGCCAGTTGGAACAGGGGTGGTAACACTGAAGCTTTCTTT. The chain combines TRBV19 with TRBJ1-1; 7 nucleotides match TRBD1. Germline CDR1 and CDR2: LNHDA and SQIVND (reference sequence). With 8 bases clipped from V and 2 bases from J, the junction kept 8 bases outside the gene matches. The CDR3 runs 14 residues.

The chain combines TRBV11-2 with TRBJ2-3; 8 bases match TRBD1. The ends lost 2 bases at V and 1 base at J; junction bases unmatched: 2. The CDR3 spans 15 residues. CDR1 is SGHAT, CDR2 FQNNGV, per germline. CDR3 in DNA: TGTGCCAGCAGCTTATGGGGACAGGGCACAGATACGCAGTATTTT. Translation: CASSLWGQGTDTQYF.

This sequence joins TRBV2 and TRBJ1-5, with 8 positions matching TRBD1. Germline V lookup: CDR1 SNHLY, CDR2 FYNNEI. V gave up 6 bases and J gave up 7 bases; unmatched junction bases: 5. The CDR3 covers 13 residues. The CDR3 protein is CASRTQGVQPQHF. The CDR3, as DNA: TGTGCCAGCAGGACACAGGGGGTCCAGCCCCAGCATTTT.

This clone was picked up one time. This rearrangement joins TRBV19 to TRBJ1-6; D perhaps matches TRBD1 (5 bases). Trimming removed 6 bases at V and 0 bases at J, with 12 bases between. This CDR3 is 16 amino acids long. In germline, CDR1 is LNHDA, CDR2 SQIVND (reference sequence). For the CDR3, the DNA is TGTGCCAGTAGGGAGACAGCCCGCTCCTATAATTCACCCCTCCACTTT. Residues: CASRETARSYNSPLHF. The variable domain in full, completed from reference TRBV19 and TRBJ1-6, reads DGGITQSPKYLFRKEGQNVTLSCEQNLNHDAMYWYRQDPGQGLRLIYYSQIVNDFQKGDIAEGYSVSREKKESFPLTVTSAQKNPTAFYLCASRETARSYNSPLHFGNGTRLTVT.

This clone showed up just a few times. This chain links TRBV20-1 with TRBJ2-1; TRBD2 matches at 7 bases. Germline CDR1 reads DFQATT; CDR2 reads SNEGSKA (reference sequence). The CDR3 has 10 residues. CDR3 sequence (DNA): TGCAGCGGGGGGAACAATGAGCAGTTCTTC. It codes for CSGGNNEQFF.

The chain carries TRBV19 and TRBJ1-1; tentatively, D is TRBD1 (6 bases). There are 17 residues in the CDR3. Germline CDR1 is LNHDA and CDR2 is SQIVND (reference sequence). V was cut by 5 bases and J by 3 bases, with 22 bases left in between. The CDR3 spells CASSLREMTGFYTEAFF. As DNA, the CDR3 is TGTGCCAGTAGTCTTCGCGAAATGACAGGTTTTTACACTGAAGCTTTCTTT.

The V and J genes are TRBV10-3 and TRBJ2-7, with D hard to call. CDR1 is ENHRY and CDR2 is SYGVKD in the germline V gene. The CDR3 is made up of 12 amino acids. V lost 8 bases, J lost 2 bases, and 10 bases lay in between. CDR3 residues: CAIGPSTYEQYF. The CDR3 bases are TGTGCCATCGGGCCATCCACCTACGAGCAGTACTTC.

The chain recombines TRBV14 with TRBJ2-5, with TRBD2 identical over 14 bases. The germline V gene encodes CDR1 SGHDN and CDR2 FVKESK. This CDR3 has 15 amino acids. With 4 bases clipped from V and 7 bases from J, the junction kept 5 bases outside the gene matches. CDR3 nucleotides: TGTGCCAGCAGCCCGGGACTAGCGGGAGTTGGGACCCAGTACTTC. Protein: CASSPGLAGVGTQYF.